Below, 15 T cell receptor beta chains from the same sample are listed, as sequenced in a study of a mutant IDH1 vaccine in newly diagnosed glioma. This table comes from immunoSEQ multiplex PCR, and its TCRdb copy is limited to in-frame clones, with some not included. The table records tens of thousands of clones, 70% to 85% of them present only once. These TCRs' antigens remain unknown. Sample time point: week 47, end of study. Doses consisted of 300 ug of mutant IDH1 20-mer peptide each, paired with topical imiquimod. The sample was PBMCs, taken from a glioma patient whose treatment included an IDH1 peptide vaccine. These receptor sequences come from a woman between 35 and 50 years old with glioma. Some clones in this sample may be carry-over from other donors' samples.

The CDR3 sequence is CASSDNRQPNQPQHF. CDR3 sequence (DNA): TGTGCCAGCAGTGACAACCGACAGCCGAATCAGCCCCAGCATTTT. The genes are TRBV25-1 and TRBJ1-5; the D gene is possibly TRBD1 (5 bases). V was clipped by 3 bases and J by 4 bases, with 13 bases between them. This CDR3 is 15 amino acids long. Germline lookup yields CDR1 MGHDK and CDR2 SYGVNS.

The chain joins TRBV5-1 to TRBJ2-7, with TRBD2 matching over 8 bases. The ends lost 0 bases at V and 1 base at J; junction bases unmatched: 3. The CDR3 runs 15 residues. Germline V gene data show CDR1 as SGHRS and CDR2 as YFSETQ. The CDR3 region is CASSLELAVSYEQYF. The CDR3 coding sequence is TGCGCCAGCAGCTTGGAACTAGCGGTTTCCTACGAGCAGTACTTC.

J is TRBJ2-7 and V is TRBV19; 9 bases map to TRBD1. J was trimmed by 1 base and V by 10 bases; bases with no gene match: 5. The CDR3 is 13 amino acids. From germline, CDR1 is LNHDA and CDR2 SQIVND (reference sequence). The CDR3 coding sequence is TGTGCCACTAGGGACAGGGTTTCCTACGAGCAGTACTTC. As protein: CATRDRVSYEQYF.

This CDR3 is CAISEPLLSGEQYF. The DNA for the CDR3 is TGTGCCATCAGTGAGCCCCTATTGTCTGGCGAGCAGTACTTC. This rearrangement joins TRBV10-3 to TRBJ2-7; D remains ambiguous. The CDR3 consists of 14 residues. Germline loops: CDR1 ENHRY, CDR2 SYGVKD. Trimming removed 2 bases from V and 6 bases from J, with 14 bases in between.

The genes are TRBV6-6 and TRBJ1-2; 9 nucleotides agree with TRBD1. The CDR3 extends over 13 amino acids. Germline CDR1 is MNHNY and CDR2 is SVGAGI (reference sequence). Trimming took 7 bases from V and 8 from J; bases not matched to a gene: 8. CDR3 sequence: CASTGGQGYGYTF. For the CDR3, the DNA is TGTGCCAGCACCGGGGGACAGGGTTACGGCTACACCTTC.

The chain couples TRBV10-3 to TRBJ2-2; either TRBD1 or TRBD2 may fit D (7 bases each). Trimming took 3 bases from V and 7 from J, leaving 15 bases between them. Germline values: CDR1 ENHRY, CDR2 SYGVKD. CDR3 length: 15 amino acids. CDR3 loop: CAISEGEGANGELFF. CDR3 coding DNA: TGTGCCATCAGTGAAGGGGAGGGGGCGAACGGGGAGCTGTTTTTT.

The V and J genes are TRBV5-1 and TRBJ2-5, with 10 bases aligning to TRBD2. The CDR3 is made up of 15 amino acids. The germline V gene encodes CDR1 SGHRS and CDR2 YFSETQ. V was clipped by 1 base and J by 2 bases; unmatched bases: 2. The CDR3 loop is CASSLRGLAQETQYF. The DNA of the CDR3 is TGCGCCAGCAGCTTGAGGGGACTAGCGCAAGAGACCCAGTACTTC.

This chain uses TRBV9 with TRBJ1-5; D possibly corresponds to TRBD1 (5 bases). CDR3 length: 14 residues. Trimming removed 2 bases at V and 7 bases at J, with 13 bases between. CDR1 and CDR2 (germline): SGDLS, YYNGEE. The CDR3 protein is CASSVGGEGQPQHF. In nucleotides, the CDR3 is TGTGCCAGCAGCGTCGGGGGTGAGGGGCAGCCCCAGCATTTT. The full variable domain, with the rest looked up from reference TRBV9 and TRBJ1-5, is DSGVTQTPKHLITATGQRVTLRCSPRSGDLSVYWYQQSLDQGLQFLIQYYNGEERAKGNILERFSAQQFPDLHSELNLSSLELGDSALYFCASSVGGEGQPQHFGDGTRLSIL.

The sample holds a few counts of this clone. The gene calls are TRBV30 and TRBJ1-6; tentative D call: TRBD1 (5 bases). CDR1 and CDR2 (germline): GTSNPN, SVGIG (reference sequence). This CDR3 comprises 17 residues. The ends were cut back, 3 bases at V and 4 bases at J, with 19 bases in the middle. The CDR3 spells CAWRHRPGESYNSPLHF. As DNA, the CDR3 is TGTGCCTGGAGGCACCGCCCGGGGGAATCTTATAATTCACCCCTCCACTTT.

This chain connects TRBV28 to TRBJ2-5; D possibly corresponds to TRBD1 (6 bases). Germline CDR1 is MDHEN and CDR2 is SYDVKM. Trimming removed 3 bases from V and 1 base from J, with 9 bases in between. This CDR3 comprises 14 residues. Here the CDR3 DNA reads TGTGCCAGCAGTTTTACGACAGGCCAAGAGACCCAGTACTTC. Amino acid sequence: CASSFTTGQETQYF.

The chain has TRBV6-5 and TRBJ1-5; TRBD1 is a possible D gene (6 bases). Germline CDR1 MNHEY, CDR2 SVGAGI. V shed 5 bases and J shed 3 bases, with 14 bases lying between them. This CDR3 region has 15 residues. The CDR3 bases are TGTGCCAGCAGTACGCTACAGGGAGCCAATCAGCCCCAGCATTTT. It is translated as CASSTLQGANQPQHF.

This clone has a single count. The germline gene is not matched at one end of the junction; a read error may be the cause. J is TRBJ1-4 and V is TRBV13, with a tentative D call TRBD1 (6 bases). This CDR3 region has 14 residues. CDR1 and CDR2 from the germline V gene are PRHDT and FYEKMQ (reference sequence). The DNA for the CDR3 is TGTGCCAGCAGCCTAGGGGGACGCCAGGAAAAACTGTTTTTT. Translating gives CASSLGGRQEKLFF.

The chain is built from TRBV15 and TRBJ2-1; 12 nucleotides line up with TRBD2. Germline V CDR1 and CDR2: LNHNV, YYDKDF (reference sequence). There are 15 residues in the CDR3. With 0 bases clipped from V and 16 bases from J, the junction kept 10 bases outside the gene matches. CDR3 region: CATSRDYPLAGGLFF. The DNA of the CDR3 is TGTGCCACCAGCAGAGATTACCCGCTAGCGGGGGGGTTATTCTTC.

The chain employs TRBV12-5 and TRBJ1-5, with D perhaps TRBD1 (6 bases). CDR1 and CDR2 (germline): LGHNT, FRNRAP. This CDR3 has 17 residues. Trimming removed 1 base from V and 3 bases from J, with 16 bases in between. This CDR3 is CASGLARGGANNQPQHF. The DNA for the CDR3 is TGTGCTAGTGGTTTGGCAAGGGGGGGGGCGAACAATCAGCCCCAGCATTTT.

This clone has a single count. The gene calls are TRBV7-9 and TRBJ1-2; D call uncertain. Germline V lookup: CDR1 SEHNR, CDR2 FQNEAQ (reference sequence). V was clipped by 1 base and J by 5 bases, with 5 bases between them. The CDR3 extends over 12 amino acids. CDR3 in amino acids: CASSLGEYGYTF. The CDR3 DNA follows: TGTGCCAGCAGCTTAGGGGAGTATGGCTACACCTTC.